This T cell receptor (beta chain) is from a study of blood T cell repertoires in COVID-19. Study summary: PBMCs, B-cell-depleted T cells, or T cells provided the cDNA or gDNA that made up the material.

The participants were between about 18 and 90 years old and came from under 25 US areas. Cohort 3 donors counted as recovered after two negative PCRs, clearance, or resolved symptoms. Method: immunoSEQ multiplex PCR; TCRdb's copy keeps in-frame clones and lacks some. The data hold 450,000 to 500,000 clones, with 75% to 90% observed a single time. As for this clone: Other DNA variants within this sample encode the same CDR3.

The V end was cut by 4 bases, the J end by 3 bases, with 12 bases between. Germline V gives CDR1 SNHLY, CDR2 FYNNEI. The CDR3 sequence is 15 residues long. Sequenced material: PBMCs or T cells enriched from blood (not recorded which). The receptor was derived from a woman in her sixties or seventies who had recovered from COVID-19. The chain couples TRBV2 to TRBJ2-2; possibly TRBD2 for D (6 bases). This CDR3 is CASSVRGGYTGELFF. CDR3 sequence (DNA): TGTGCCAGCAGTGTTCGTGGGGGGTACACCGGGGAGCTGTTTTTT.